This passage covers 10 T cell receptor beta chains from one sample sequenced in a study of blood T cell repertoires in COVID-19. Produced via immunoSEQ multiplex PCR; TCRdb's table is partial and in-frame only. The top ten clones hold around 3.5% of a sample with 200,000 to 300,000 clones, roughly 80% of them seen once. Sequencing was done on a sample of peripheral blood. All receptors derive from a woman aged 18 to 35 with acute or convalescent COVID-19.

V usage is TRBV19 and J usage is TRBJ1-1, with D uncertain. In germline, CDR1 is LNHDA, CDR2 SQIVND (reference sequence). The CDR3 covers 12 residues. V was cut by 10 bases and J by 5 bases, with 14 bases left in between. The CDR3 coding sequence is TGTGCCACGGGAGAGGGCGATACTGAAGCTTTCTTT. As protein: CATGEGDTEAFF. Drawing the rest from reference TRBV19 and TRBJ1-1, the complete variable domain is DGGITQSPKYLFRKEGQNVTLSCEQNLNHDAMYWYRQDPGQGLRLIYYSQIVNDFQKGDIAEGYSVSREKKESFPLTVTSAQKNPTAFYLCATGEGDTEAFFGQGTRLTVV.

The chain is built from TRBV7-8 and TRBJ2-7, with 7 bases aligning to TRBD1. CDR1 and CDR2 (germline): SGHVS, FQNEAQ. CDR3 length equals 15 residues. J was trimmed by 4 bases and V by 0 bases; bases with no gene match: 6. CDR3 residues: CASSLAHGTAYEQYF. For the CDR3, the DNA is TGTGCCAGCAGCTTAGCGCATGGGACAGCATACGAGCAGTACTTC.

The chain couples TRBV6-5 to TRBJ2-2; D ambiguous. V shed 6 bases and J shed 4 bases, with 12 bases lying between them. Germline values: CDR1 MNHEY, CDR2 SVGAGI. The CDR3 has 14 amino acids. The CDR3: CASSPSQFTGELFF. CDR3 bases: TGTGCCAGCAGCCCCTCTCAGTTCACCGGGGAGCTGTTTTTT.

The rearrangement uses TRBV4-3 and TRBJ2-7, with a weak D call TRBD1 (6 bases). Germline V gene sequence: CDR1 LGHNA, CDR2 YSLEER. V lost 0 bases to trimming and J lost 3 bases, with 12 bases between them. This CDR3 is built from 15 residues. CDR3 sequence (DNA): TGCGCCAGCAGCCAAGATCACAGGGTTGGCTACGAGCAGTACTTC. Encoded protein: CASSQDHRVGYEQYF.

The J gene is TRBJ2-7, the V gene TRBV10-1; 11 positions match TRBD2. Germline V gene lookup returns CDR1 WNHNN and CDR2 SYGVQD (reference sequence). The CDR3 spans 16 residues. Unmatched junction bases numbered 4, after V lost 3 bases and J lost 0 bases. As DNA, the CDR3 is TGCGCCAGCAGTGATCCAGGGACTAGCGGCTCCTACGAGCAGTACTTC. It translates to CASSDPGTSGSYEQYF.

The chain employs TRBV6-5 and TRBJ2-7; 8 bases agree with TRBD1. The CDR3 runs 15 residues. With 0 bases clipped from V and 6 bases from J, the junction kept 7 bases outside the gene matches. Germline V gene data show CDR1 as MNHEY and CDR2 as SVGAGI. CDR3 amino acids: CASSYSRQGTGEQYF. The CDR3, as DNA: TGTGCCAGCAGTTACTCGAGACAGGGGACCGGCGAGCAGTACTTC.

In this sample, this clone turned up a few times. This sequence joins TRBV2 and TRBJ1-5; a possible D gene is TRBD1 (5 bases). Germline V gene sequence: CDR1 SNHLY, CDR2 FYNNEI. V was shortened by 7 bases and J by 3 bases, with 16 bases between the two germline ends. This CDR3 spans 15 amino acids. CDR3 sequence (DNA): TGTGCCAGCAATAAAGGGGTGGTAACCAATCAGCCCCAGCATTTT. Translation: CASNKGVVTNQPQHF.

The chain recombines TRBV7-8 with TRBJ2-5; 11 positions agree with TRBD1. The V and J ends lost 5 bases and 4 bases, in that order; junction bases with no gene match: 3. This CDR3 has 14 amino acids. In germline, CDR1 is SGHVS, CDR2 FQNEAQ. The CDR3 DNA sequence: TGTGCCAGCAGCCGGACAGGGGGCGTAGAGACCCAGTACTTC. As protein: CASSRTGGVETQYF.

The chain couples TRBV19 to TRBJ1-1; maybe TRBD1 (5 bases). V lost 5 bases, J lost 7 bases, and 11 bases lay in between. CDR1 LNHDA and CDR2 SQIVND come from the germline V gene (reference sequence). The CDR3 is made up of 12 amino acids. This chain's CDR3 is CASSAKGLEAFF. The CDR3 nucleotides read TGTGCCAGTAGTGCAAAGGGGCTTGAAGCTTTCTTT. The whole variable domain, remainder taken from reference TRBV19 and TRBJ1-1, is DGGITQSPKYLFRKEGQNVTLSCEQNLNHDAMYWYRQDPGQGLRLIYYSQIVNDFQKGDIAEGYSVSREKKESFPLTVTSAQKNPTAFYLCASSAKGLEAFFGQGTRLTVV.

This chain links TRBV4-2 with TRBJ2-7, with 8 bases fitting TRBD2. The germline V gene has CDR1 LGHNA and CDR2 YNFKEQ. Trimming took 0 bases from V and 1 from J; bases not matched to a gene: 5. The CDR3 runs 16 residues. The CDR3 loop is CASSQDGSGTSYEQYF. CDR3 bases: TGTGCCAGCAGCCAAGACGGTAGCGGGACGTCCTACGAGCAGTACTTC.